A single sample gave rise to the 10 T cell receptor beta chains below, sequenced in a study of blood T cells in healthy people across ages. The use of a sample-barcoded 5' primer and a J-beta primer mix characterized a second PCR of roughly 7 to 12 cycles. TCRdb redid the calling of the 5' RACE reads with MiXCR, one entry per CDR3 protein. This table has approximately 2,000,000 distinct CDR3 sequences, roughly 43% appearing once. Sequenced input: blood. The receptors derive from a human donor in good health.

The chain recombines TRBV20-1 with TRBJ2-7, with 7 bases matching TRBD2. The CDR3 has 15 amino acids. J was trimmed by 0 bases and V by 5 bases; bases with no gene match: 10. Germline CDR1 reads DFQATT; CDR2 reads SNEGSKA (reference sequence). The CDR3 bases are TGCAGTGCTGCCCCCTATGGCGGGGGCTCCTACGAGCAGTACTTC. Protein: CSAAPYGGGSYEQYF.

The V and J genes are TRBV2 and TRBJ1-4; no clear D gene. CDR3 length: 13 amino acids. Trimming took 6 bases from V and 1 from J, leaving 6 bases between them. Germline V gives CDR1 SNHLY, CDR2 FYNNEI. In DNA form, the CDR3 reads TGTGCCAGCAGCGGAGAAACTAATGAAAAACTGTTTTTT. The encoded protein is CASSGETNEKLFF.

This chain joins TRBV7-2 and TRBJ2-3; 11 nucleotides match TRBD2. The CDR3 has 16 residues. The J segment lost 2 bases and the V segment lost 4 bases, leaving 5 bases of the junction unmatched. Germline CDR1 and CDR2: SGHTA and FQGNSA. The CDR3 is CASSSVAGGYTDTQYF. The CDR3 DNA follows: TGTGCCAGCAGCTCTGTAGCGGGGGGGTACACAGATACGCAGTATTTT.

This rearrangement joins TRBV7-6 to TRBJ1-1, with a weak D call TRBD1 (5 bases). Per the germline V gene, CDR1 is SGHVS and CDR2 is FNYEAQ. Between the trimmed V and J ends, which lost 7 bases and 4 bases, there was a span of 19 bases. The CDR3 consists of 15 residues. As DNA, the CDR3 is TGTGCCAGCACCGAACCAGGGTCGAGTCTCACTGAAGCTTTCTTT. It encodes CASTEPGSSLTEAFF.

This clonotype was seen only once. This chain links TRBV10-3 with TRBJ2-4; TRBD1 matches at 9 bases. The assigned J gene may be wrong: the sequence end matches TRBJ2-5 better. The germline V gene encodes CDR1 ENHRY and CDR2 SYGVKD. The CDR3 covers 17 residues. CDR3 nucleotide sequence: TGTGCCATCAGTGAACCCTTCGGACAGGGGAGTGGAGAGACCCAGTACTTC. It codes for CAISEPFGQGSGETQYF.

This clonotype came up a few times. The V and J genes are TRBV29-1 and TRBJ2-7, with 11 bases aligning to TRBD1. CDR3 length: 15 amino acids. V gave up 5 bases and J gave up 2 bases; unmatched junction bases: 8. Germline CDR1 SQVTM, CDR2 ANQGSEA. In DNA form, the CDR3 reads TGCAGCGTTTCAAGTGGGACAGGGGGGACCTACGAGCAGTACTTC. Its translation: CSVSSGTGGTYEQYF.

The V gene is TRBV5-1, the J gene TRBJ2-7; D perhaps matches TRBD1 (5 bases). Germline CDR1 and CDR2: SGHRS and YFSETQ. The CDR3 runs 15 residues. V lost 5 bases, J lost 5 bases, and 20 bases lay in between. CDR3 region: CASSSRAGSVNEQYF. The CDR3, as DNA: TGCGCCAGCAGTTCCCGAGCAGGGTCGGTTAACGAGCAGTACTTC. The full variable domain, in which reference TRBV5-1 and TRBJ2-7 provide the parts outside the CDR3, is KAGVTQTPRYLIKTRGQQVTLSCSPISGHRSVSWYQQTPGQGLQFLFEYFSETQRNKGNFPGRFSGRQFSNSRSEMNVSTLELGDSALYLCASSSRAGSVNEQYFGPGTRLTVT.

This clonotype showed up just once. The rearrangement joins TRBV4-3 to TRBJ2-7, with TRBD1 matching 7 bases. The closer fit of TRBJ2-4 to the DNA end suggests the J call may be wrong. Germline V gene sequence: CDR1 LGHNA, CDR2 YSLEER. This CDR3 spans 19 amino acids. The CDR3, as DNA: TGCGCCAGCAGCCGCGTCTACGGCACCCTGACAGGGTTGGGGGACATTCAGTACTTC. Translated, it gives CASSRVYGTLTGLGDIQYF.

The chain links TRBV11-2 to TRBJ2-1; TRBD2 aligns across 15 bases. V shed 4 bases and J 12 bases; nucleotides not matched to a gene: 10. This CDR3 is 16 amino acids long. Looked up from germline, CDR1 is SGHAT and CDR2 is FQNNGV. The CDR3 DNA follows: TGTGCCAGCAGCTCTAGGACTAGCGGGGGGGACATGGGGCAGTTCTTC. This translates into CASSSRTSGGDMGQFF.

CDR3 in DNA: TGTGCCATCAGTGAGCCGAGCGGGAGCTCCTACGAGCAGTACTTC. Protein sequence: CAISEPSGSSYEQYF. The V gene is TRBV10-3, the J gene TRBJ2-7, with 8 bases fitting TRBD2. The length of the CDR3 is 15 residues. Germline values: CDR1 ENHRY, CDR2 SYGVKD. J lost 0 bases, V lost 2 bases, and 3 bases had no gene match.